This T cell receptor beta chain was identified during a study of blood T cell repertoires in COVID-19 (dated by TCRdb to 2020 to 2022). Looking at the study overall: Samples covering the acute and convalescent phases of COVID-19 were provided by collaborators in the United States, Italy and Spain. The material from the prospective study consisted of cDNA or gDNA derived from T cells, B-cell-depleted T cells, or PBMCs. The dataset comprised deeply sampled blood TCRbeta repertoires from subjects exposed to, actively infected with, or recovered from COVID-19. The repertoires were released in a freely available public database intended as a resource for research on the immune response to SARS-CoV-2. The samples were drawn from the first 160 participants of the ongoing ImmuneRACE study and from roughly 1,300 subjects provided by 6 global collaborators. The sample metadata nearly always contained a de-identified subject ID, COVID-19 status, age in years and sex. Where available, HLA class I and class II types were taken from metadata supplied by the sample provider and were not determined by assay-based typing.

Participants in the prospective study were aged roughly 18 to 100 years, lived in 20 to 30 United States geographic areas, and enrolled through a virtual design. In the prospective study, cohorts were assigned on the basis of participant-reported clinical history obtained from a screening survey and a study questionnaire. For ImmuneRACE Cohort 3, a participant was defined as recovered based on two consecutive negative NP/OP PCR tests, clearance by a healthcare professional, or resolution of symptoms. In the prospective study, whole blood, serum and a nasopharyngeal or oropharyngeal swab were collected from each participant by mobile phlebotomists. Over a 2-month period, participants in the prospective study had the option of providing additional blood draws and questionnaires. Before DNA extraction, prospective study blood samples were shipped either frozen or at room temperature. The immunoSEQ Assay, a bias-controlled multiplex PCR, was used to amplify TCRbeta CDR3 regions from genomic DNA. In the source study's methods: The number of nucleated cells in each sample was estimated from the amplification of reference gene primers within the assay. To quantify the absolute abundance of each unique TCRbeta CDR3 rearrangement, sequence reads were collapsed and filtered. Productive Simpson clonality was computed per sample as the square root of Simpson's diversity index over productive rearrangements. TCRdb took this table from immuneACCESS and kept in-frame rearrangements with V and J called. Such tables lack part of the clones; where checked against another copy, unresolved V genes explain under half of the gap, and the rest is unexplained. The V and J calls and the clone size are those of that table, but D and trimming were determined from the DNA. This sample lists around 370,000 clones; about 88% were detected once. The ten largest clonotypes hold more than 1% of the sample.

Comments on this clone: This clone's antigen is unknown. No per-base quality is available; no much larger clone lies one base away.

What the research found in general, with its limitations: How much clinical and demographic metadata was included differed by source and by participant, and the metadata was provided uncurated.

Based on the germline V gene, the CDR1 and CDR2 sequences are MNHEY and SVGAGI. CDR3 length: 14 amino acids, cysteine to phenylalanine. Of all the DNA, just the CDR3 is kept, 42 bases in frame from base 1. Germline trimming: 7 bases from V, 1 base from J; junction bases outside gene matches: 4. Recombination linked TRBV6-5 to TRBJ1-5; TRBD1 lines up with 7 middle nucleotides. The TCR sequence derives from a woman younger than 35 who had recovered from COVID-19. Sequencing input: PBMCs or T cells enriched from blood (not recorded which). The CDR3: CASKQGQSNQPQHF. The DNA is TGTGCCAGCAAACAGGGGCAGAGCAATCAGCCCCAGCATTTT.